The clone carrying this T cell receptor beta chain was detected a few times. The V end was cut by 7 bases, the J end by 4 bases, with 26 bases between. CDR1 is SNHLY, CDR2 FYNNEI, per germline. The CDR3 spans 17 residues. The 5'RACE template-switching step produced TCR cDNA and added a universal primer site and UMIs. MiXCR, applied by TCRdb to the 5' RACE reads, yields one record per CDR3 protein. Among about 340,000 distinct CDR3 sequences listed, 4% were seen once. This specimen belongs to a study of T cells after yellow fever vaccination. The chain employs TRBV2 and TRBJ2-7; the D gene is possibly TRBD2 (6 bases). The sequenced sample was PBMCs, obtained 5 days after the yellow fever booster vaccination. This receptor was taken from a man between 18 and 35 years old who received the YFV17D yellow fever vaccine. This CDR3 reads CASISPSAGGLGYEQYF. The CDR3 DNA reads TGTGCCAGCATCAGCCCGTCAGCCGGGGGTTTAGGGTACGAGCAGTACTTC.